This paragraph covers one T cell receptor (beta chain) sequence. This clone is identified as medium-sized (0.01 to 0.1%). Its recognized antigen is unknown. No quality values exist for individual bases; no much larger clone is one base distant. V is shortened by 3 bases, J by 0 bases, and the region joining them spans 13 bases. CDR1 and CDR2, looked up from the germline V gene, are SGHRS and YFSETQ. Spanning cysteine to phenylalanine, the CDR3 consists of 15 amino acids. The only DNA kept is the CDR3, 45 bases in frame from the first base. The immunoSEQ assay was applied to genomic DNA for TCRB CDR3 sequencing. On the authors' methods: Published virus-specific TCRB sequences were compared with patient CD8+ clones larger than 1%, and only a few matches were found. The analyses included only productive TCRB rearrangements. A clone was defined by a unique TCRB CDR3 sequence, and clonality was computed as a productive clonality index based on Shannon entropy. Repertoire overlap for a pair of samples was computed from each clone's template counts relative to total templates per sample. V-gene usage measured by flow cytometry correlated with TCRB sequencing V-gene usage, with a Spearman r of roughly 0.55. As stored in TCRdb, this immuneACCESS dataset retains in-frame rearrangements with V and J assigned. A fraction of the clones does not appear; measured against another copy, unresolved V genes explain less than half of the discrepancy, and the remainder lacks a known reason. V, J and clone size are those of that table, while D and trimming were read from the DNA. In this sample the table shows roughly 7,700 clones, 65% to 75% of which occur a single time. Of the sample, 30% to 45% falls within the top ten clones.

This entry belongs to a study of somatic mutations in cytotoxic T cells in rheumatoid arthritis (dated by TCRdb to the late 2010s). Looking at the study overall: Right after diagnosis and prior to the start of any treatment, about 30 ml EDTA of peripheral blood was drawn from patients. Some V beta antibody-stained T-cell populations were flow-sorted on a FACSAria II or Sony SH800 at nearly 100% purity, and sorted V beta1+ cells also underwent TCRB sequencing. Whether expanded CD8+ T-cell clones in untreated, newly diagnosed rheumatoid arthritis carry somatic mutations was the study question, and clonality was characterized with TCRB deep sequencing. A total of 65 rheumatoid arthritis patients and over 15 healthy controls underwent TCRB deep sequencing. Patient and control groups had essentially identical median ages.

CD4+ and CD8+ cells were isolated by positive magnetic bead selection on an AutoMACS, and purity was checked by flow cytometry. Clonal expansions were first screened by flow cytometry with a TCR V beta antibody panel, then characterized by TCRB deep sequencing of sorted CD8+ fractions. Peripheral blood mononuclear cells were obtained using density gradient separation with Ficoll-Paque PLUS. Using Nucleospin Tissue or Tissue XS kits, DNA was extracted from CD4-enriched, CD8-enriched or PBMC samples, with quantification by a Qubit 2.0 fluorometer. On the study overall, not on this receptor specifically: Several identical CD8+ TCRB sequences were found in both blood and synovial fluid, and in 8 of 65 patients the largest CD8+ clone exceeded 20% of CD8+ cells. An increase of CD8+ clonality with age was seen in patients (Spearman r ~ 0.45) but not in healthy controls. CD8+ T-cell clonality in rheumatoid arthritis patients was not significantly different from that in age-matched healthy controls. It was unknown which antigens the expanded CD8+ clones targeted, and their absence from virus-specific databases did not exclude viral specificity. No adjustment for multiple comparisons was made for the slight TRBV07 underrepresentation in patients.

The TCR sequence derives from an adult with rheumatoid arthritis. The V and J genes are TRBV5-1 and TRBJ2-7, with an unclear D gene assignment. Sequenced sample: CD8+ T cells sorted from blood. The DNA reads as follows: TGCGCCAGCAGCTCGGTTGCACAGAGCTCCTACGAGCAGTACTTC. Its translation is CASSSVAQSSYEQYF.